This T cell receptor (beta chain) is from a study of blood T cell repertoires in COVID-19. As for the study in general: There were acute and convalescent COVID-19 samples, and they came from the United States, Italy and Spain. PBMCs, B-cell-depleted T cells, or T cells were the source of the cDNA or gDNA that made up the material.

This CDR3 spans 13 amino acids. In germline, CDR1 is MNHNY, CDR2 SVGAGI (reference sequence). Trimming cost V 6 bases and J 5 bases, with 11 bases left between them. Original analysis: Amplification of reference gene primers was used by the study to estimate nucleated cell counts. The method was immunoSEQ multiplex PCR; TCRdb's version includes in-frame clones alone and lacks a portion of them. The V and J calls and clone size were taken over from that table, and D and trimming were inferred from the DNA. The sample shows around 140,000 clones, roughly 88% of them seen only once. This clone was counted once.

This rearrangement joins TRBV6-6 to TRBJ1-5; D might be TRBD1 (5 bases). The material sequenced was peripheral blood. This sequence originates from a woman aged 45-65 years with acute or convalescent COVID-19. Here the CDR3 reads CASRGTGDQPQHF. Written as DNA, the CDR3 is TGTGCCAGCAGAGGGACTGGGGATCAGCCCCAGCATTTT.